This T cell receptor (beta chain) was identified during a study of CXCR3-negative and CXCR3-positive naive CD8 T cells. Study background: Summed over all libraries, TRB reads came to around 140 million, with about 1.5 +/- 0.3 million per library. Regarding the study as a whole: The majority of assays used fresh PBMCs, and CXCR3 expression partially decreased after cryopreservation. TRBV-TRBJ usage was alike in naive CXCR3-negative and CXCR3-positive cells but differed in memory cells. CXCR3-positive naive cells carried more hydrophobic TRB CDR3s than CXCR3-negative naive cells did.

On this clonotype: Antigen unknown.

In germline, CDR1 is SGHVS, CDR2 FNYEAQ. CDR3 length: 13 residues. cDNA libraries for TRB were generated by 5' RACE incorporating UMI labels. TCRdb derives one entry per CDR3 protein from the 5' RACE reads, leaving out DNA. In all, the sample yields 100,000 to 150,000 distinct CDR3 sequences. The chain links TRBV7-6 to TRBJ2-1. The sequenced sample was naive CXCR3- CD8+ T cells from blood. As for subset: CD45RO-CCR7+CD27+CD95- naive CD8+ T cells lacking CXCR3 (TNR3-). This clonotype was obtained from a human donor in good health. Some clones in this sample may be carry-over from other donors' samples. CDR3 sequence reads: CASSDPEMGEQFF.